These 21 T cell receptor beta chains originate from one sample sequenced in a study of control samples from healthy donors and cancer patients. The data were produced by immunoSEQ multiplex PCR, yet TCRdb's version contains in-frame clones alone and is incomplete. The sample records just under 150,000 clones, around 90% being singletons. Sequencing was done on a sample of blood. The receptors were sampled from a man between 25 and 39 years old in good health.

This chain links TRBV27 with TRBJ2-1; the D gene is possibly TRBD2 (5 bases). Germline V lookup: CDR1 MNHEY, CDR2 SMNVEV (reference sequence). The CDR3 sequence is 14 residues long. V lost 2 bases and J lost 4, with 9 bases in between. The CDR3 protein is CASSLPDLYNEQFF. In nucleotides, the CDR3 is TGTGCCAGCAGTTTACCGGACTTATACAATGAGCAGTTCTTC.

V usage is TRBV5-4 and J usage is TRBJ1-1; possibly TRBD1 for D (5 bases). V was trimmed by 6 bases and J by 1 base, leaving 16 bases between them. The germline gives CDR1 SGHNT, CDR2 YYREEE (reference sequence). The CDR3 has 15 residues. CDR3 residues: CASNPMAGKNTEAFF. The CDR3 region has the DNA TGTGCCAGCAACCCAATGGCAGGGAAGAACACTGAAGCTTTCTTT.

The chain recombines TRBV3-1 (or the pseudogene TRBV3-2) with TRBJ1-4; 8 bases line up with TRBD1. V dropped 7 bases and J dropped 8; count of bases not matched to a gene: 9. The CDR3 runs to 14 residues. Germline V gene data show CDR1 as LGHDT and CDR2 as YNNKEL (reference sequence). In DNA form, the CDR3 reads TGTGCCAGCACCTTGACAGGGGAGGACGAAAAACTGTTTTTT. Translation gives CASTLTGEDEKLFF.

The genes are TRBV27 and TRBJ1-2; tentatively, D is TRBD1 (6 bases). CDR1 and CDR2 from the germline V gene are MNHEY and SMNVEV (reference sequence). V was cut by 0 bases and J by 6 bases, with 14 bases left in between. This CDR3 is 15 amino acids long. CDR3 in amino acids: CASSLSAGDYDGYTF. The CDR3 nucleotides are TGTGCCAGCAGTTTATCTGCAGGGGATTATGATGGCTACACCTTC.

V and J are TRBV2 and TRBJ2-7; 8 bases line up with TRBD2. CDR1 and CDR2 (germline): SNHLY, FYNNEI. The CDR3 has 13 amino acids. The trim removed 6 bases at V and 3 bases at J, leaving 4 bases unmatched. As DNA, the CDR3 is TGTGCCAGCAGAGACGGGACTAGCTACGAGCAGTACTTC. This encodes CASRDGTSYEQYF.

This clone has a handful of counts. The V call is TRBV2, the J call TRBJ1-2, with TRBD1 as a possible D gene (6 bases). Germline V gives CDR1 SNHLY, CDR2 FYNNEI. Trimming took off 6 bases at V and 4 bases at J, with 15 bases between the two ends. The CDR3 contains 14 residues. The CDR3 DNA reads TGTGCCAGCAGCGTATCAACAGGGACCTATGGCTACACCTTC. Translated, it gives CASSVSTGTYGYTF.

The CDR3 loop reads CASSPKTGVEKLFF. CDR3 DNA sequence: TGTGCCAGCAGTCCCAAAACAGGGGTTGAAAAACTGTTTTTT. This chain connects TRBV28 to TRBJ1-4; TRBD1 aligns across 7 bases. After removal of 5 bases from V and 7 bases from J, the junction contained 7 bases not matched to a gene. This CDR3 is 14 amino acids long. Germline V gene data show CDR1 as MDHEN and CDR2 as SYDVKM.

This chain uses TRBV28 with TRBJ1-1, with TRBD1 as a possible D gene (6 bases). Trimming took 6 bases from V and 4 from J, leaving 24 bases between them. Germline loops: CDR1 MDHEN, CDR2 SYDVKM. This CDR3 has 17 residues. CDR3 loop: CASRPRMMLGAGTEAFF. Here the CDR3 DNA reads TGTGCCAGCAGACCTCGAATGATGCTGGGGGCCGGCACTGAAGCTTTCTTT. Based on the CDR3 plus reference TRBV28 and TRBJ1-1, the full variable domain is DVKVTQSSRYLVKRTGEKVFLECVQDMDHENMFWYRQDPGLGLRLIYFSYDVKMKEKGDIPEGYSVSREKKERFSLILESASTNQTSMYLCASRPRMMLGAGTEAFFGQGTRLTVV.

V usage is TRBV4-2 and J usage is TRBJ1-1, with D possibly being TRBD1 (6 bases). Per the germline V gene, CDR1 is LGHNA and CDR2 is YNFKEQ. The CDR3 is 15 amino acids. V gave up 5 bases and J gave up 1 base, with 14 bases separating them. The CDR3, as DNA: TGTGCCAGCAGCGGTACAGGGAAGGGGAACACTGAAGCTTTCTTT. It is translated as CASSGTGKGNTEAFF.

The gene calls are TRBV27 and TRBJ1-6, with D possibly matching TRBD1 (6 bases). The germline V gene has CDR1 MNHEY and CDR2 SMNVEV (reference sequence). V lost 7 bases and J lost 10, with 17 bases in between. The CDR3 is 14 amino acids. The CDR3 DNA sequence: TGTGCCAGCACCCTGGGACAAGTAGAGTCACCCCTCCACTTT. It yields the protein CASTLGQVESPLHF.

The rearrangement joins TRBV21-1 to TRBJ2-7. TRBV21-1 is shown as a pseudogene. This CDR3 spans 14 amino acids. The CDR3 region has the DNA TGTGCCAGCAGCAAAGTGGACGGGGACGGCGAGCAGTACTTC. Amino acid sequence: CASSKVDGDGEQYF.

The chain is built from TRBV5-1 and TRBJ1-2; D gene ambiguous. This CDR3 is 15 amino acids long. V was pared by 1 base and J by 1 base, with 11 bases between. Germline CDR1 and CDR2: SGHRS and YFSETQ. The CDR3, as DNA: TGCGCCAGCAGCTTGAGTATCTCGGGTAACTATGGCTACACCTTC. Translating it yields CASSLSISGNYGYTF.

The chain recombines TRBV7-9 with TRBJ1-4, with D possibly TRBD1 on 6 matching bases. Germline-derived CDR1 and CDR2 are SEHNR and FQNEAQ (reference sequence). The CDR3 has 15 residues. V gave up 0 bases and J gave up 6 bases, with 11 bases separating them. The CDR3, as DNA: TGTGCCAGCAGCTTAGCGGAGACAGGCTATGAAAAACTGTTTTTT. Translation gives CASSLAETGYEKLFF.

The chain employs TRBV9 and TRBJ1-3, with a tentative D call TRBD1 (5 bases). V lost 1 base, J lost 4 bases, and 9 bases lay in between. The CDR3 covers 14 residues. Germline V gene data show CDR1 as SGDLS and CDR2 as YYNGEE. The CDR3 sequence is CASSVSQGGNTIYF. The CDR3 DNA is TGTGCCAGCAGCGTATCGCAGGGCGGAAACACCATATATTTT.

This chain links TRBV7-3 with TRBJ2-1, with 9 bases fitting TRBD1. The J segment lost 3 bases and the V segment lost 3 bases, leaving 3 bases of the junction unmatched. This CDR3 contains 15 residues. Germline V gene data show CDR1 as SGHTA and CDR2 as FQGTGA. The CDR3: CASSFGTGIYNEQFF. The CDR3 bases are TGTGCCAGCAGCTTCGGGACAGGGATCTACAATGAGCAGTTCTTC.

J is TRBJ2-2 and V is TRBV27; TRBD1 or TRBD2 may be the D gene (5 bases each). The germline V gene encodes CDR1 MNHEY and CDR2 SMNVEV (reference sequence). Trimming stripped 6 bases from V and 4 bases from J, with 12 bases between. The CDR3 runs 14 residues. CDR3 loop: CASRVGAGTGELFF. Written as DNA, the CDR3 is TGTGCCAGCAGGGTAGGGGCGGGCACCGGGGAGCTGTTTTTT.

This sequence joins TRBV30 and TRBJ1-1; D remains unclear. Germline V gene data show CDR1 as GTSNPN and CDR2 as SVGIG (reference sequence). There are 12 residues in the CDR3. The V and J ends lost 2 bases and 4 bases respectively, with 8 bases between them. DNA for the CDR3: TGTGCCTGGAGTCAGGCGGCCACTGAAGCTTTCTTT. Encoded protein: CAWSQAATEAFF.

The count of this clone is one. The chain recombines TRBV29-1 with TRBJ1-2; unclear D gene. This CDR3 is 12 amino acids long. V was shortened by 4 bases and J by 4 bases, with 10 bases between the two germline ends. The germline V gene encodes CDR1 SQVTM and CDR2 ANQGSEA. The CDR3 nucleotides are TGCAGCGTTGCGGAGGCTGGCTATGGCTACACCTTC. Translation gives CSVAEAGYGYTF.

The rearrangement links TRBV7-3 to TRBJ2-1; tentative D call: TRBD1 (5 bases). The V end lost 3 bases, the J end lost 4 bases, and 19 bases lay between the germline ends. Germline lookup yields CDR1 SGHTA and CDR2 FQGTGA. CDR3 size: 17 residues. The DNA for the CDR3 is TGTGCCAGCAGCTTTCGAACTGGGCTTGGGGCATACAATGAGCAGTTCTTC. This codes for CASSFRTGLGAYNEQFF.

The chain carries TRBV9 and TRBJ2-7; TRBD1 aligns across 8 bases. The germline CDR1 and CDR2 sequences are SGDLS and YYNGEE. Trimming removed 4 bases from V and 0 bases from J; junction bases left unmatched: 9. The CDR3 has 16 amino acids. CDR3 DNA: TGTGCCAGCAGCCTAGACCTGGGGACAGGCTCCTACGAGCAGTACTTC. Protein product: CASSLDLGTGSYEQYF.

The chain carries TRBV7-2 and TRBJ2-1; the D is unclear. The V end lost 5 bases, the J end lost 5 bases, and 10 bases lay between the germline ends. The CDR3 consists of 13 residues. CDR1 and CDR2 from the germline V gene are SGHTA and FQGNSA. CDR3 nucleotides: TGTGCCAGCAGCGCCAGACCAGACAATGAGCAGTTCTTC. Translating gives CASSARPDNEQFF. The variable domain in full, completed from reference TRBV7-2 and TRBJ2-1, reads GAGVSQSPSNKVTEKGKDVELRCDPISGHTALYWYRQSLGQGLEFLIYFQGNSAPDKSGLPSDRFSAERTGGSVSTLTIQRTQQEDSAVYLCASSARPDNEQFFGPGTRLTVL.